These T cell receptor beta chains were read from a single sample in a study of early T cells in non-severe SARS-CoV-2 infection. MiXCR was run by TCRdb on the 5' RACE reads, yielding one entry per CDR3 protein. The sample yields fewer than 120,000 distinct CDR3 sequences, roughly 12% seen once. Here the sequenced sample was whole blood, taken at baseline. The receptors were sampled from an adult who was a healthcare worker with PCR-confirmed SARS-CoV-2 infection or an uninfected control (not recorded which). Both conserved end residues are trimmed from each CDR3. The order of the fields is V gene, CDR3 protein.

>TRBV20-1
SARDRAQGRTEAF
>TRBV3-1
ASTREGPQETQY
>TRBV2
ASSESIRARNTEAF
>TRBV5-5
ASSPQVTGGTEAF
>TRBV6-1
ASSEVPGPLH
>TRBV19
ASSIRPGDEAF
>TRBV4-1
ASSPGGNEQF
>TRBV28
ASTETGTSGSTDTQY
>TRBV29-1
SVLGTGGEQY
>TRBV27
ASSLTPGCYTYEQY
>TRBV6-1
ASSLRGPFDGYT
>TRBV5-4
ASSHPGQGTYEQY
>TRBV27
ASSFSGSTYEQY
>TRBV28
ASRVWREVTDTQY
>TRBV2
ASSRKGSYTDTQY
>TRBV20-1
SASLSPTGGYT
>TRBV21-1
ASSKTGLAPPYEQY
>TRBV20-1
SAKLGTGELF
>TRBV7-9
ASSLERGGYT
>TRBV28
ASSTRDRGTETQY
>TRBV5-5
ASSTRGQRGDEQF